A few counts support the clone carrying this T cell receptor (beta chain). This record comes from a study of cytomegalovirus exposure and HLA in healthy donors. PCR was performed using 60 Vbeta and 13 Jbeta primers. Some clones are missing from TCRdb's copy, which holds only in-frame ones; the method was immunoSEQ multiplex PCR. Among some 120,000 clones listed, 80% to 90% were seen once. Germline-derived CDR1 and CDR2 are SGHTA and FQGNSA. Trimming left V 1 base short and J 4 bases short, with 16 bases between. The CDR3 length is 16 residues. Every donor was a healthy person donating bone marrow. The sequence came from a middle-aged man in good health and CMV-seronegative. The chain carries TRBV7-2 and TRBJ1-2; a weak D match, TRBD1 (6 bases). Specimen: PBMCs. The CDR3 loop reads CASSLEVRGRGYGYTF. The CDR3 DNA is TGTGCCAGCAGCTTAGAGGTGCGGGGGCGCGGCTATGGCTACACCTTC. The full variable domain, in which reference TRBV7-2 and TRBJ1-2 provide the parts outside the CDR3, is GAGVSQSPSNKVTEKGKDVELRCDPISGHTALYWYRQSLGQGLEFLIYFQGNSAPDKSGLPSDRFSAERTGGSVSTLTIQRTQQEDSAVYLCASSLEVRGRGYGYTFGSGTRLTVV.